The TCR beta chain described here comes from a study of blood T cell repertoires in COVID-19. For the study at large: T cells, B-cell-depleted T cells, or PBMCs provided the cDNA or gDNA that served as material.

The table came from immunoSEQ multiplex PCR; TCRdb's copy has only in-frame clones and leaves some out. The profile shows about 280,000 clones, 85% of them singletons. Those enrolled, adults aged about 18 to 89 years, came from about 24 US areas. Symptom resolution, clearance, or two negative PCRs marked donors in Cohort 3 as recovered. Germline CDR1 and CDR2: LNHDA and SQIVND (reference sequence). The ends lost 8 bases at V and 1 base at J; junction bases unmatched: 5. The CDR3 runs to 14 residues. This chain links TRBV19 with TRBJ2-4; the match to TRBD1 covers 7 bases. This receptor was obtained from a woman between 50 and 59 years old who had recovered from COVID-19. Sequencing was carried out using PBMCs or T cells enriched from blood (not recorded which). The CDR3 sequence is CASQTGLAKNIQYF. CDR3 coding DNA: TGTGCCAGTCAGACAGGGCTGGCCAAAAACATTCAGTACTTC.